This record covers a single T cell receptor (beta chain). The table lists this clonotype with a few counts. It lacks a known antigen. There are no base qualities to consult, and no much larger clone falls within one base. The data originate from a study of early T cells in non-severe SARS-CoV-2 infection (dated by TCRdb to about 2021). Context from the whole study: Because TCR sequencing relied on bulk RNA taken from unsorted whole blood, pairing of alpha and beta chains was not possible.

The study was a case-control design nested within a healthcare worker cohort in London, UK, with weekly nasopharyngeal swab PCR tests and blood sampling. Healthcare workers were recruited during the week of the UK lockdown, between 23 and 31 March 2020, and followed weekly for up to roughly 15 weeks. The CDR3 runs 13 amino acids, cysteine and phenylalanine included. Just the 39-base CDR3 DNA is kept, in frame starting at base 1. According to the germline V gene, CDR1 reads SGHDT and CDR2 reads YYEEEE. V is cut back by 5 bases and J by 6 bases, with 4 bases in the junction unmatched. What the study reported, not specific to this receptor: VDJdb matching was skewed toward anti-spike CD8 responses and likely underestimated virus-specific expansions by missing private and CD4 specificities.

The library relied on 5' RACE. TCRdb lists the instrument as NextSeq 500. In the TCR library protocol, unique molecular identifiers were attached to individual cDNA molecules to correct for PCR bias and sequencing error. Both TCR alpha and beta chains were sequenced, and tight co-correlation was observed between alpha and beta sequence abundances in each sample. In the original analysis: V gene, J gene and CDR3 annotation of TCR sequences was performed with Decombinator V4. Expanded TCRs were defined as changing significantly between any two time points under a Poisson model with p below 0.0001. TCR abundances were normalised to the total number of TCRs sequenced in each sample and reported as counts per million. TRAV1-2 paired with TRAJ12, TRAJ20 or TRAJ33 defined MAIT TCRs, while TRAV10 paired with TRAJ18 defined iNKT TCRs. VDJdb, accessed 1 November 2021, was searched for CMV, EBV and SARS-CoV-2 annotated TCRs, with TCRs annotated for multiple antigens excluded. In-frame beta chains were kept once TCRdb had trimmed the public reads at Q25 with fastp and called clones with MiXCR. Here each entry gathers all rows of one CDR3 protein and keeps the most common genes and DNA. It is TCRdb's table, rather than the study itself, that gives the V and J calls and clone size. Across this sample there are fewer than 75,000 distinct CDR3 sequences, with more than 15% seen only once. The biggest ten clones account for roughly 8.2% of the sample.

Source: whole blood, taken at baseline. This sequence was found in an adult who was a healthcare worker with PCR-confirmed SARS-CoV-2 infection or an uninfected control (not recorded which). The chain employs TRBV5-6 and TRBJ2-2; 7 middle bases align to TRBD1. CDR3 region: CASRTDRAGELFF. The sequenced DNA: TGTGCCAGCAGAACCGACAGGGCCGGGGAGCTGTTTTTT.